A selection of T cell receptor beta chains follows, all from one sample in a study of vaccination effects on CD4 cells after COVID-19. Their recognized antigens are unknown. Sequencing was performed with immunoSEQ multiplex PCR; in TCRdb, only in-frame clones are kept and a portion is missing. Among over 10,000 clones listed, roughly 66% were seen once. The starting material was CD4+ T cells from PBMCs cultured with HCoV-NL63 spike peptides, obtained after COVID-19 vaccination. All receptors derive from a human donor who had a prior SARS-CoV-2 infection. Each CDR3 is given without its conserved first and last residue.

cdr3_aa,cdr3_length,v_call,j_call
ASSPGAEGYGYT,12,TRBV5-1,TRBJ1-2
ASSLEGMDQPQH,12,TRBV5-1,TRBJ1-5
ASSLEGGSF,9,TRBV12-3/TRBV12-4,TRBJ1-1
ASSPSPSSYNEQF,13,TRBV5-1,TRBJ2-1
ASKVSNNEQF,10,TRBV5-1,TRBJ2-1
ASRWDRGIGTQY,12,TRBV5-6,TRBJ2-3
ARPTAGTGSGNTIY,14,TRBV2,TRBJ1-3
ATSRGGSDTQY,11,TRBV15,TRBJ2-3
ASSPGQGFTDTQY,13,TRBV18,TRBJ2-3
ASSRMYQETQY,11,TRBV14,TRBJ2-5
ASSLWRYEQY,10,TRBV28,TRBJ2-7
ASSLNRDATYEQY,13,TRBV11-2,TRBJ2-7
ASGLAPSNTEAF,12,TRBV12-5,TRBJ1-1
AISRTSAETQY,11,TRBV10-3,TRBJ2-5
ASSLESRHPLSPLH,14,TRBV7-9,TRBJ1-6
ASTEAGGHETQY,12,TRBV7-9,TRBJ2-5
ASSHHHGTSGGVEQF,15,TRBV6-6,TRBJ2-1
ASSRTDRGNGELF,13,TRBV4-2,TRBJ2-2
ASSLSTSGVQETQY,14,TRBV7-2,TRBJ2-5
ASTRMGAGYEQY,12,TRBV13,TRBJ2-7
ASSEASYGYT,10,TRBV2,TRBJ1-2
ASSPRDSNQPQH,12,TRBV18,TRBJ1-5
ASSESLPPGELF,12,TRBV6-1,TRBJ2-2
ASSPSPGQYNEQF,13,TRBV5-1,TRBJ2-1
AWRGSGAPVTQY,12,TRBV30,TRBJ2-5
ASSPNSRSGNTIY,13,TRBV18,TRBJ1-3
ASRRQGNQPQH,11,TRBV3-1/TRBV3-2,TRBJ1-5
ASSGLGRAQETQY,13,TRBV5-4,TRBJ2-5
ASSPKIWDRAVNSPLH,16,TRBV6-6,TRBJ1-6
ASSPQGLAGDEQY,13,TRBV7-9,TRBJ2-7
ASSSGMNQPQH,11,TRBV27,TRBJ1-5
ASSPPLAASTDTQY,14,TRBV11-3,TRBJ2-3
ASSLSIREGADTQY,14,TRBV27,TRBJ2-3
ASSPASGTGELF,12,TRBV18,TRBJ2-2
ASSLRGVMNTGELF,14,TRBV7-3,TRBJ2-2
ASRVGPYSSYNEQF,14,TRBV5-1,TRBJ2-1
ASSVNGELGETQY,13,TRBV9,TRBJ2-5